This T cell receptor (beta chain) was recovered during a study of T cells in Graves' hyperthyroidism and ophthalmopathy. The source material, RNA transcripts, was used to amplify TCR beta CDR3 regions. A first-round RT-PCR of the TCR CDR3 used the HTBI primer set. Using its own MiXCR run on the multiplex PCR reads, TCRdb lists one record per CDR3 protein. The sample contains hundreds of thousands of distinct CDR3 sequences, approximately 15% of which appear only once. This clonotype was counted ten times or more. What it binds is not known. CDR1 and CDR2 from the germline V gene are MNHNS and SASEGT. After removal of 8 bases from V and 4 bases from J, the junction contained 16 bases not matched to a gene. This CDR3 is built from 17 residues. Subjects aged 18 to 65 presented with newly diagnosed hyperthyroidism of less than 2 months' duration. Uncontrolled infection, other autoimmune disease, pregnancy or lactation disqualified patients from enrolment. Clinical symptoms, serum thyroxine, TRAb, thyroid ultrasound and orbital computed tomography informed diagnoses.

General observations from the study: The blood repertoire included most of the expanded thyroid clonotypes above 0.001.

V is TRBV6-1 and J is TRBJ1-1; 10 positions agree with TRBD1. The sequence came from a woman between 18 and 29 years old with Graves' hyperthyroidism. Sequences were obtained from blood. CDR3 sequence: CASPPGTGALVGTEAFF. CDR3 sequence (DNA): TGTGCCAGCCCACCCGGGACAGGGGCACTAGTCGGCACTGAAGCTTTCTTT.